The rows below give T cell receptor beta chains drawn from one sample of a study of cytomegalovirus exposure and HLA in healthy donors. Repertoires were generated with immunoSEQ multiplex PCR, while TCRdb's copy carries only in-frame clones and drops some. The repertoire includes about 200,000 clones, around 75% of them detected once, and about 0.37% sits in the top ten. The sample consisted of PBMCs. The receptors were sampled from a male donor in good health and CMV-seropositive. Each CDR3 is given with its conserved first and last residue. The order of the fields is clone size, J gene, D gene, V gene, CDR3 DNA, CDR3 protein. A D gene is named only where the DNA matches it firmly. Clone size is not always given. Where it is, it says once, few, many or a class for expanded clones.

NA	TRBJ2-1	TRBD1	TRBV7-7	TGTGCTAGCAGCACCGGGACAGGGTTTGAGCAGTTCTTC	CASSTGTGFEQFF
once	TRBJ2-5	NA	TRBV19	TGTGCCAGTAGTATACTCGGCCAAGAGACCCAGTACTTC	CASSILGQETQYF
NA	TRBJ1-2	NA	TRBV10-3	TGTGCCATCAACCAGCATACCACAGGCGGGCCAGGGGTTCCATATGGCTACACCTTC	CAINQHTTGGPGVPYGYTF
NA	TRBJ2-1	NA	TRBV5-1	TGCGCCAGCGGTCTGCGTCCGACAGCAACCTACAATGAGCAGTTCTTC	CASGLRPTATYNEQFF
few	TRBJ1-1	NA	TRBV11-2	TGTGCCAGCAGCTTAGAGAGCTCCGTGAACACTGAAGCTTTCTTT	CASSLESSVNTEAFF
NA	TRBJ2-7	NA	TRBV15	TGTGCCACCAGCAGAGGCGGGGCCCTGAGCTCCTACGAGCAGTACTTC	CATSRGGALSSYEQYF
NA	TRBJ1-2	NA	TRBV19	TGTGCCAGTAGTACCGGTCCTTGGGGCTACACCTTC	CASSTGPWGYTF
NA	TRBJ1-1	NA	TRBV7-9	TGTGCCAGCGACAGCTTAAAGGGGAACACTGAAGCTTTCTTT	CASDSLKGNTEAFF
NA	TRBJ1-2	NA	TRBV6-5	TGTGCCAGCGGGCGCTCCTATGGCTACACCTTC	CASGRSYGYTF
once	TRBJ1-2	NA	TRBV7-6	TGTGCCAGCAGCTTAGCGCGGGACGAAGGGGACTATGGCTACACCTTC	CASSLARDEGDYGYTF
NA	TRBJ2-7	TRBD1	TRBV7-6	TGTGCCGGGGACAGCGACGGCGAGCAGTACTTC	CAGDSDGEQYF
NA	TRBJ1-1	TRBD1	TRBV11-2	TGTGCCAGCGGACCCTGGCCACAGGGGCCCCCTGAAGCTTTCTTT	CASGPWPQGPPEAFF
few	TRBJ1-5	TRBD1	TRBV5-8	TGTGCCAGCAGCTATGGGACAGGAACCGTCAGGCAGCCCCAGCATTTT	CASSYGTGTVRQPQHF
NA	TRBJ1-1	NA	TRBV5-6	TGTGCCAGCAGCTCACTTCAGGGGAAGACTGAAGCTTTCTTT	CASSSLQGKTEAFF
NA	TRBJ1-2	NA	TRBV4-1	TGCGCCAGCAGCCAAGGGGGCCTGGGGTATGGCTACACCTTC	CASSQGGLGYGYTF
NA	TRBJ2-5	NA	TRBV4-3	TGCGCCAGCAGCCAAGAGAAAACAGGGCCCTTAGCTGAGACCCAGTACTTC	CASSQEKTGPLAETQYF
NA	TRBJ2-7	NA	TRBV27	TGTGCCAGCAAAAGGGCAGGCGGGTACGAGCAGTACTTC	CASKRAGGYEQYF
NA	TRBJ2-7	NA	TRBV5-6	TGTGCCAGCAGCTTGTTAGTGACCTACGAGCAGTACTTC	CASSLLVTYEQYF
NA	TRBJ2-5	TRBD2	TRBV5-4	TGTGCCAGCAGTCAAGGACTAGCGGGAGAGGTGTCACTAGGGACCCAGTACTTC	CASSQGLAGEVSLGTQYF
NA	TRBJ2-1	TRBD1	TRBV19	TGTGCCAGTACCCCGGACAGGCCCTACAATGAGCAGTTCTTC	CASTPDRPYNEQFF
few	TRBJ2-3	TRBD1	TRBV7-7	TGTGCCAGCAGCAAGGGACAGGCCCCCACAGATACGCAGTATTTT	CASSKGQAPTDTQYF
NA	TRBJ2-3	TRBD2	TRBV11-3	TGTGCCAGCAGCGCCGGTTTAGCGGGAGCCGATCAAGATACGCAGTATTTT	CASSAGLAGADQDTQYF
NA	TRBJ1-1	NA	TRBV7-3	TGTGCCAGCAGCGGAGGGATGGGCACTGAAGCTTTCTTT	CASSGGMGTEAFF
NA	TRBJ1-1	NA	TRBV18	TGTGCCAGCTCACCGGGAGGGGTGAACACTGAAGCTTTCTTT	CASSPGGVNTEAFF
NA	TRBJ1-1	TRBD1	TRBV6-5	TGTGCCAGCAGAGCCTGGACAGGGAGTACTGAAGCTTTCTTT	CASRAWTGSTEAFF
NA	TRBJ1-1	NA	TRBV19	TGTGCCACTATCCGTACAGGGTCCACTGAAGCTTTCTTT	CATIRTGSTEAFF
NA	TRBJ1-3	NA	TRBV6-5	TGTGCCAGCAGTTCCCCGGGGGGAGGAAACACCATATATTTT	CASSSPGGGNTIYF
NA	TRBJ2-1	NA	TRBV6-1	TGTGCCAGTCGGGAAGACCCCTACAATGAGCAGTTCTTC	CASREDPYNEQFF
once	TRBJ1-4	TRBD1	TRBV18	TGTGCCAGCTTCCGGGACAGGGCTTCAACTAATGAAAAACTGTTTTTT	CASFRDRASTNEKLFF
NA	TRBJ2-5	NA	TRBV5-6	TGTGCCAGCACCTTATTAAAGGGAGGGGGGGCTTCTTCGGAGCAGTACTTC	CASTLLKGGGASSEQYF
NA	TRBJ2-1	TRBD2	TRBV5-6	TGTGCCAGCAGCCGCGGCGGGGGGATCGGTGAGCAGTTCTTC	CASSRGGGIGEQFF
NA	TRBJ2-7	TRBD1	TRBV5-4	TGTGCCAGCAGCCTTACAGGGGGGAGCGCCTACGAGCAGTACTTC	CASSLTGGSAYEQYF
NA	TRBJ1-2	NA	TRBV30	TGTGCCTGGAGCTGGGGCAGGCTGGTGTATGGCTACACCTTC	CAWSWGRLVYGYTF
NA	TRBJ2-6	NA	TRBV5-6	TGTGCCAGCAGCTTACGGGGGGCGGTCAACGCTGGGGCCAACGTCCTGACTTTC	CASSLRGAVNAGANVLTF
few	TRBJ1-1	NA	TRBV6-6	TGTGCCAGCAGTTACCTGACTGAAGCTTTCTTT	CASSYLTEAFF
NA	TRBJ2-7	TRBD2	TRBV9	TGTGCCAGCAGCGTAGATTTAGCGGGGGGCTCGTACGAGCAGTACTTC	CASSVDLAGGSYEQYF
NA	TRBJ2-1	NA	TRBV5-6	TGTGCCAGCAGCCGGGACATCTACAATGAGCAGTTCTTC	CASSRDIYNEQFF
NA	TRBJ2-5	TRBD2	TRBV7-3	TGTGCCAGCAGCTTAGGGGCTCCTGGGGGCGGGAGGCGGGAGACCCAGTACTTC	CASSLGAPGGGRRETQYF
NA	TRBJ1-5	NA	TRBV5-4	TGTGCCAGCAGCACCCTGGGGCAGAGTAGCAATCAGCCCCAGCATTTT	CASSTLGQSSNQPQHF
NA	TRBJ1-5	TRBD1	TRBV18	TGTGCCAGCTCCTTGGACAGGAGGATGAATCAGCCCCAGCATTTT	CASSLDRRMNQPQHF
NA	TRBJ2-2	NA	TRBV6-6	TGTGCCAGCAGCCCACGACTAGGGTTGAACACCGGGGAGCTGTTTTTT	CASSPRLGLNTGELFF
NA	TRBJ2-7	TRBD2	TRBV27	TGTGCCAGCAGTTTGTCAGCGGGACCCACCTACGAGCAGTACTTC	CASSLSAGPTYEQYF
NA	TRBJ1-5	NA	TRBV6-1	TGTGCCAGCACCCCAAGCCCCAGCGCCAATCAGCCCCAGCATTTT	CASTPSPSANQPQHF
once	TRBJ2-7	NA	TRBV5-1	TGCGCCAGCGGTTCAGCGGCCTCCTACGAGCAGTACTTC	CASGSAASYEQYF
NA	TRBJ2-7	NA	TRBV18	TGTGCCAGCTCACCAGGGACATTCTACGAGCAGTACTTC	CASSPGTFYEQYF
NA	TRBJ2-4	TRBD2	TRBV19	TGTGCCAGTAGTGGCGGGGGAGCCAAAAACATTCAGTACTTC	CASSGGGAKNIQYF
NA	TRBJ2-7	TRBD1	TRBV27	TGTGCCAGCAGTCCATGGGACAGGGTATACGAGCAGTACTTC	CASSPWDRVYEQYF
NA	TRBJ1-1	NA	TRBV6-6	TGTGCCAGCAGGCCACAGGGTTACACTGAAGCTTTCTTT	CASRPQGYTEAFF
few	TRBJ2-7	NA	TRBV6-5	TGTGCCAGCAGTTACTCGATACAGGGTATCTACGAGCAGTACTTC	CASSYSIQGIYEQYF
NA	TRBJ2-2	NA	TRBV7-2	TGTGCCAGCAGCCCGGACTCCACCGGGGAGCTGTTTTTT	CASSPDSTGELFF
once	TRBJ1-3	NA	TRBV9	TGTGCCAGCAGCGTAGACAACGGGAAGGCTGGAAACACCATATATTTT	CASSVDNGKAGNTIYF
NA	TRBJ1-1	NA	TRBV5-6	TGTGCCAGCAGCTTGGACTATGAAAGCACTGAAGCTTTCTTT	CASSLDYESTEAFF
few	TRBJ2-7	NA	TRBV6-5	TGTGCCAGCAGTTCTCCCTACGAGCAGTACTTC	CASSSPYEQYF
NA	TRBJ1-2	NA	TRBV6-5	TGTGCCAGCAGGGAGTATTCTCACGGCTACACCTTC	CASREYSHGYTF